These T cell receptor beta chains were read from a single sample in a study of T-cell memory formation after mild COVID-19. One entry per CDR3 protein, called by TCRdb with MiXCR from the 5' RACE reads. In the table there are around 410,000 distinct CDR3 sequences, less than 25% of which are singletons. Input material: PBMCs or a T cell subset sorted from them (not recorded which). These receptors were collected from an adult woman who had mild COVID-19 (a few samples of this study predate the infection). Cell type and time point are not known. Both conserved end residues are trimmed from each CDR3. The D gene is left open where the match is weak.

v_gene	j_gene	d_gene	CDR3aa
TRBV11-2	TRBJ2-4	-	ASSPAVRRGHNIQY
TRBV3-1	TRBJ2-4	TRBD1	ASSFGQEDNIQY
TRBV28	TRBJ2-7	TRBD1	ASRRTGSSYEQY
TRBV6-6	TRBJ2-1	TRBD2	ASSSPTSGGARNEQF
TRBV7-6	TRBJ2-7	TRBD2	ASSFLAGGREQY
TRBV10-3	TRBJ2-3	-	AISESAVKGFLTDTQY
TRBV3-1	TRBJ1-4	-	ASSRSRVTELF
TRBV5-5	TRBJ2-5	TRBD2	ASSPITGTTQETQY
TRBV20-1	TRBJ2-5	-	SARSTAQETQY
TRBV7-8	TRBJ2-2	TRBD1	ASIHTGGVYAGELF
TRBV6-2/TRBV6-3	TRBJ2-7	-	ASTDGGYEQY
TRBV2	TRBJ1-3	-	ARKPPESSGNTIY
TRBV2	TRBJ2-3	TRBD1	ASRRGQGADTQY
TRBV4-3	TRBJ2-7	-	ASSQVPGTDEQY
TRBV6-5	TRBJ2-1	TRBD2	ASSYFPSGKSAPEQF
TRBV5-1	TRBJ1-1	-	ASSPTGLSPEAF
TRBV5-1	TRBJ2-7	TRBD2	ASRGGASGMTYEQY
TRBV28	TRBJ2-7	TRBD2	ASSLLAGVGEQY
TRBV10-3	TRBJ2-1	TRBD2	AISESSGGAYDNEQF
TRBV20-1	TRBJ2-5	-	SASGLPGLGVTQY
TRBV20-1	TRBJ1-5	TRBD1	SASLRDREFQPQH
TRBV3-1	TRBJ2-5	-	ASSQVRFVSETQY
TRBV20-1	TRBJ2-1	TRBD1	STDRVSTLNEQF
TRBV5-6	TRBJ2-7	TRBD1	ASSRDRYEQY
TRBV4-3	TRBJ1-5	TRBD1	ASSLGTGDQPQH
TRBV15	TRBJ2-7	-	ATSRGFPYEQY
TRBV20-1	TRBJ1-2	-	SDVDSEAYGYT